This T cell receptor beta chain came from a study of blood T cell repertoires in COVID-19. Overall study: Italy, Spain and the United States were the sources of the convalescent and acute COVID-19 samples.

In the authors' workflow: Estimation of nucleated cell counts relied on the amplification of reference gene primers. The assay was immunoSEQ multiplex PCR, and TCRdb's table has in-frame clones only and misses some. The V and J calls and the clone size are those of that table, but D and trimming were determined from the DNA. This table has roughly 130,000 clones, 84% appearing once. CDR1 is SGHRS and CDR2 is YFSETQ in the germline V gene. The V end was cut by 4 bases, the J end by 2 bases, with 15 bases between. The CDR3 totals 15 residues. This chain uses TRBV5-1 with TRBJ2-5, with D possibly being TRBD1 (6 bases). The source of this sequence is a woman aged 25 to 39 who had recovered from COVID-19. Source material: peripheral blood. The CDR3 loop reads CASSNAQGGQETQYF. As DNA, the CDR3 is TGCGCCAGCAGCAACGCACAAGGGGGTCAAGAGACCCAGTACTTC.